Presented here are 10 T cell receptor beta chains from one specimen sequenced in a study of T cell responses to AZD1222 COVID-19 vaccine. This table comes from immunoSEQ multiplex PCR, and its TCRdb copy is limited to in-frame clones, with some not included. The data contain roughly 180,000 clones, approximately 95% of them singletons. The sample was peripheral blood, taken 28 days after the second dose of the MenACWY control vaccine. Source of these receptors: an adult who received the MenACWY meningococcal vaccine as a control.

CDR3 bases: TGCGCCAGCAGCTTAGGACAGCCCGGTCAGCCCCAGCATTTT. Protein sequence: CASSLGQPGQPQHF. This chain joins TRBV5-1 and TRBJ1-5, with D possibly matching TRBD1 (6 bases). The V and J ends lost 2 bases and 6 bases respectively, with 12 bases between them. Germline CDR1 and CDR2: SGHRS and YFSETQ. CDR3 length: 14 residues.

This sequence joins TRBV7-9 and TRBJ1-1; the D gene is possibly TRBD1 (6 bases). V was trimmed by 0 bases and J by 6 bases, leaving 17 bases between them. CDR3 size: 16 residues. CDR1 is SEHNR and CDR2 is FQNEAQ in the germline V gene (reference sequence). CDR3 nucleotide sequence: TGTGCCAGCAGCTTAGCGGGGGCCCGGATGGGCTCTGAAGCTTTCTTT. Translation: CASSLAGARMGSEAFF.

The V and J genes are TRBV5-1 and TRBJ2-2; 14 bases agree with TRBD2. The CDR3 runs to 18 residues. CDR1 is SGHRS, CDR2 YFSETQ, per germline. Losses at the gene ends were 4 bases for V and 6 bases for J; bases not matched to a gene: 11. As DNA, the CDR3 is TGCGCCAGCAGCACAGGGACTAGCGGGGGCCCCCTTTCCGGGGAGCTGTTTTTT. This codes for CASSTGTSGGPLSGELFF.

This chain uses TRBV6-5 with TRBJ1-2; 8 bases are a match to TRBD1. The germline CDR1 and CDR2 sequences are MNHEY and SVGAGI. The trim removed 4 bases at V and 6 bases at J, leaving 10 bases unmatched. CDR3 length: 15 amino acids. The CDR3 here is CASSSAGGASNGYTF. CDR3 DNA: TGTGCCAGCAGTTCGGCAGGGGGCGCGAGTAATGGCTACACCTTC.

The chain employs TRBV6-5 and TRBJ2-1; TRBD2 might be the D (6 bases). The CDR3 sequence is 15 residues long. In germline, CDR1 is MNHEY, CDR2 SVGAGI. Trimming took 2 bases from V and 4 from J, leaving 12 bases between them. Here the CDR3 DNA reads TGTGCCAGCAGTTACAACGGGGGACTTTACAATGAGCAGTTCTTC. Its protein product is CASSYNGGLYNEQFF.

Comments on this clone: At one boundary the junction diverges from the germline segment, which might be a read error. The chain links TRBV6-2 or TRBV6-3 to TRBJ1-5; the match to TRBD1 covers 8 bases. The germline V gene has CDR1 MNHEY and CDR2 SVGEGT. This CDR3 is built from 15 residues. CDR3 protein: CASTYTGGSNQPQHF. The CDR3 coding sequence is TGTGCCAGCACTTACACAGGGGGAAGCAATCAGCCCCAGCATTTT.

This sequence joins TRBV27 and TRBJ2-5; D uncertain. The CDR3 is 16 residues long. Trimming removed 4 bases from V and 1 base from J, with 16 bases in between. CDR1 and CDR2 (germline): MNHEY, SMNVEV (reference sequence). The CDR3 sequence: CASSSPGAGRQETQYF. The CDR3 DNA sequence: TGTGCCAGCAGTTCCCCCGGTGCTGGCCGCCAAGAGACCCAGTACTTC.

V gene TRBV6-1 combines with J gene TRBJ2-7; D not certain. CDR3 length: 14 residues. Trimming pared 1 base from V and 7 bases from J, leaving 14 bases between. Germline values: CDR1 MNHNS, CDR2 SASEGT. The CDR3, as DNA: TGTGCCAGCAGTGAAGTCCTAAGCTCTCGGGAGCAGTACTTC. Protein product: CASSEVLSSREQYF.

This chain links TRBV2 with TRBJ1-2; D call uncertain. The CDR3 sequence is 13 residues long. Germline CDR1 reads SNHLY; CDR2 reads FYNNEI. V lost 1 base to trimming and J lost 5 bases, with 8 bases between them. The CDR3 reads CASSEGPDYGYTF. Here the CDR3 DNA reads TGTGCCAGCAGTGAAGGGCCAGATTATGGCTACACCTTC.

To note about this clone: The sample carries other DNA sequences with the same CDR3. This chain joins TRBV7-2 and TRBJ1-2; 9 bases are shared with TRBD1. The length of the CDR3 is 15 residues. V lost 6 bases, J lost 2 bases, and 7 bases stayed unmatched. In germline, CDR1 is SGHTA, CDR2 FQGNSA. The CDR3 sequence: CASSPTGGGNYGYTF. DNA for the CDR3: TGTGCCAGCAGTCCTACAGGGGGCGGGAACTATGGCTACACCTTC.